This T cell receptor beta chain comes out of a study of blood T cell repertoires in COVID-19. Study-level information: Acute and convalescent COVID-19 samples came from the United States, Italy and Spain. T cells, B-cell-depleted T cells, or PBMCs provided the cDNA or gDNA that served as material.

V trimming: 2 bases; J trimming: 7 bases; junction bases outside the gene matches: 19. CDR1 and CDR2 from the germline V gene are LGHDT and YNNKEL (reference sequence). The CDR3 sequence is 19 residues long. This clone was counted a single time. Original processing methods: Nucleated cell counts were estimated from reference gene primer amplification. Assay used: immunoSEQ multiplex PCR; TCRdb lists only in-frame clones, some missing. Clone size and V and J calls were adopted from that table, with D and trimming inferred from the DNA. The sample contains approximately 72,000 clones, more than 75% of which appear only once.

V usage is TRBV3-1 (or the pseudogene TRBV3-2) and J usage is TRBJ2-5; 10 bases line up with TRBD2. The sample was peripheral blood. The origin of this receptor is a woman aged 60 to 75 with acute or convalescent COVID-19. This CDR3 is CASSQRDLAGESKRGTQYF. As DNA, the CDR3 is TGTGCCAGCAGCCAACGCGACCTAGCGGGGGAGAGCAAGAGAGGGACCCAGTACTTC.